Described below is a single T cell receptor (beta chain) sequence and its context. What it binds is not known. The PCR was carried out with 60 Vbeta primers and 13 Jbeta primers. Data came from immunoSEQ multiplex PCR; TCRdb stores just in-frame clones and leaves some out. The sample has 100,000 to 150,000 clones; 80% are singletons. This entry comes from a study of cytomegalovirus exposure and HLA in healthy donors. Broader study findings: The authors enumerated over 150 TCR beta chains as linked to cytomegalovirus. The study assumed roughly uniform donor sequencing depth for presence/absence analyses. For TCR beta chains, V- and J-gene trimming was later linked to a missense DCLRE1C variant.

There are 11 residues in the CDR3. Germline V CDR1 and CDR2: MNHNS, SASEGT. With 2 bases removed from V and 7 bases from J, the gap between germline ends came to 5 bases. The receptor was derived from a man aged 25-45 years in good health and CMV-seropositive. The sample consisted of PBMCs. V is TRBV6-1 and J is TRBJ1-1; no clear D. CDR3: CASSESIEAFF. The CDR3, as DNA: TGTGCCAGCAGTGAAAGCATTGAAGCTTTCTTT.